This TCR beta chain appears in the sequencing data of a study of spatial heterogeneity in lung cancer. TCRdb itself ran the 5' RACE reads through MiXCR, one entry per CDR3 protein. The sample carries fewer than 150,000 distinct CDR3 sequences, approximately 10% recorded once. V lost 6 bases, J lost 5 bases, and 13 bases lay in between. The CDR3 has 14 residues. CDR1 is WSHSY, CDR2 SAAADI, per germline. Time point here: blood at routine non-recurrence follow-up after resection. This sequence joins TRBV10-2 and TRBJ2-2; tentative D call: TRBD1 (6 bases). Sequencing used PBMCs, obtained at follow-up. The origin of this receptor is a female donor with early-stage non-small cell lung cancer. The CDR3 DNA sequence: TGCGCCAGCAGGGCCCAGGGGAGTACCGGGGAGCTGTTTTTT. Encoded protein: CASRAQGSTGELFF.